Below, 9 T cell receptor beta chains from the same sample are listed, as sequenced in a study of shared clonotypes between healthy human individuals. Data came from immunoSEQ multiplex PCR; TCRdb stores just in-frame clones and leaves some out. The sample has some 550,000 clones, approximately 97% seen once; the top ten hold approximately 0.057%. Sample: naive CD4+ T cells sorted from blood. The sample's subset: CD45RA+ positively selected. Receptor source: a woman in her twenties or thirties in good health.

In its sample, this clone was seen once. The chain employs TRBV6-4 and TRBJ2-1; D possibly corresponds to TRBD2 (6 bases). The CDR3 extends over 13 amino acids. Germline V gives CDR1 MRHNA, CDR2 SNTAGT. The V end lost 3 bases, the J end lost 9 bases, and 12 bases lay between the germline ends. CDR3 DNA: TGTGCCAGCAGTGAAGTTCGGGGAGGTGAGCAGTTCTTC. Protein sequence: CASSEVRGGEQFF.

The chain joins TRBV7-8 to TRBJ2-2, with a weak D call TRBD2 (6 bases). V lost 4 bases and J lost 5, with 14 bases in between. Germline assignment: CDR1 SGHVS and CDR2 FQNEAQ. This CDR3 contains 15 residues. CDR3 nucleotides: TGTGCCAGCAGCTGGGGCGGGGCCGGGACCGGGGAGCTGTTTTTT. It specifies CASSWGGAGTGELFF.

The V gene is TRBV18, the J gene TRBJ1-1; D is possibly TRBD1 (5 bases). The germline V and J ends were trimmed by 3 bases and 0 bases, with 17 bases remaining between them. The CDR3 has 17 residues. Looked up from germline, CDR1 is KGHSH and CDR2 is LQKENI. The CDR3 DNA sequence: TGTGCCAGCTCACCCGAGTTTGGGGGTATGTTGAACACTGAAGCTTTCTTT. Its protein is CASSPEFGGMLNTEAFF.

The genes are TRBV10-1 and TRBJ1-1; 7 bases align to TRBD1. After removal of 3 bases from V and 5 bases from J, the junction contained 15 bases not matched to a gene. The germline V gene encodes CDR1 WNHNN and CDR2 SYGVQD (reference sequence). The CDR3 loop spans 17 amino acids. The CDR3: CASSDPPGRQGGTEAFF. CDR3 in DNA: TGCGCCAGCAGTGACCCGCCTGGAAGACAGGGAGGAACTGAAGCTTTCTTT.

The J gene is TRBJ1-4, the V gene TRBV6-5, with D possibly TRBD1 on 6 matching bases. Trimming left V 6 bases short and J 0 bases short, with 8 bases between. Germline V CDR1 and CDR2: MNHEY, SVGAGI. This CDR3 has 14 amino acids. CDR3 bases: TGTGCCAGCAGATCAGGGGCAACTAATGAAAAACTGTTTTTT. Its protein is CASRSGATNEKLFF.

This clone has just a few counts. This chain uses TRBV21-1 with TRBJ1-2; the table's D gene call, TRBD1, was not cross checked with the DNA. TRBV21-1 corresponds to a pseudogene. This CDR3 contains 15 residues. The chain's CDR3 is CASSRVDRPTDGYTF. The CDR3 DNA reads as TGTGCCAGCAGCAGGGTTGACAGGCCGACTGATGGCTACACCTTC.

CDR3 DNA: TGTGCCAGCAGCCGGGACCCGAGGAACGAGCAGTACTTC. Translated, it gives CASSRDPRNEQYF. This chain links TRBV5-4 with TRBJ2-7; D assignment may be TRBD1 or TRBD2 (5 bases each). This CDR3 spans 13 amino acids. Germline lookup yields CDR1 SGHNT and CDR2 YYREEE (reference sequence). Trimming pared 4 bases from V and 5 bases from J, leaving 13 bases between.

This chain uses TRBV6-5 with TRBJ1-1; D is ambiguous. The CDR3 consists of 15 residues. V lost 5 bases and J lost 2, with 15 bases in between. The germline CDR1 and CDR2 sequences are MNHEY and SVGAGI. The CDR3 nucleotides are TGTGCCAGCAGTCCCCAACGGTCCTACAACACTGAAGCTTTCTTT. As protein: CASSPQRSYNTEAFF.

This chain's CDR3 is CASSQGDQPQHF. The CDR3 DNA is TGTGCCAGCAGTCAGGGGGATCAGCCCCAGCATTTT. The chain is built from TRBV27 and TRBJ1-5; 7 bases map to TRBD1. The CDR3 is made up of 12 amino acids. Losses at the gene ends were 5 bases for V and 5 bases for J; bases not matched to a gene: 0. Germline assignment: CDR1 MNHEY and CDR2 SMNVEV (reference sequence).